This is a list of T cell receptor beta chains from one sample in a study of T cell responses to AZD1222 COVID-19 vaccine. Only in-frame clones appear in the TCRdb table, and some are missing; sequencing was by immunoSEQ multiplex PCR. The sample holds around 80,000 clones; 85% to 95% are singletons and the top ten take roughly 5.2%. The material sequenced was peripheral blood, taken on day 0 of AZD1222 vaccination. The receptors originated from an adult in good health. CDR3s include the opening cysteine and the closing phenylalanine or tryptophan. Each record gives: J gene, V gene, D gene, clone size, CDR3 DNA, CDR3 protein. A D gene is named only where the DNA matches it firmly. Size tells how often a clone was seen (once, few, many) or the class of an expanded clone, and some rows leave it out.

>TRBJ2-1|TRBV2|TRBD2|few
TGTGCCAGCAAAGCGGGGGCTCCAGTTGGGGAGCAGTTCTTC
CASKAGAPVGEQFF
>TRBJ2-3|TRBV11-2|-|once
TGTGCCAGCAGCTGGACTGGCACAGATACGCAGTATTTT
CASSWTGTDTQYF
>TRBJ1-2|TRBV4-3|-|-
TGCGCCAGCAGCCAAGTGGTCGGAGGGAACTATGGCTACACCTTC
CASSQVVGGNYGYTF
>TRBJ2-1|TRBV7-6|-|-
TGTGCCAGCAGCTTATATAGCCTAGCAGGCAATGAGCAGTTCTTC
CASSLYSLAGNEQFF
>TRBJ1-4|TRBV3-1/TRBV3-2|-|once
TGTGCCAGCAGCCACCCCGGCCCCCCGGGAGAAAAACTGTTTTTT
CASSHPGPPGEKLFF
>TRBJ2-3|TRBV7-2|TRBD2|-
TGTGCCAGCAGCTTAAAGGGCTCCAGCGGGGGATTTACAGATACGCAGTATTTT
CASSLKGSSGGFTDTQYF
>TRBJ1-3|TRBV5-4|TRBD1|-
TGTGCCAGCAGCCCGGACAGGGCGGCAAACACCATATATTTT
CASSPDRAANTIYF
>TRBJ1-1|TRBV19|TRBD1|once
TGTGCCAGTAGTGTAACACAGGGGCAATCAGCTTTCTTT
CASSVTQGQSAFF
>TRBJ1-2|TRBV7-2|TRBD1|-
TGTGCCAGCAGCTTAAACACAGGGGTTAACTATGGCTACACCTTC
CASSLNTGVNYGYTF
>TRBJ1-1|TRBV5-1|-|-
TGCGCCAGCAGCTTGGCCTCCGGGAAGGTGGCTGAAGCTTTCTTT
CASSLASGKVAEAFF
>TRBJ2-2|TRBV5-1|TRBD1|-
TGCGCCAGCGGGGGACAGGGAGGAACCGGGGAGCTGTTTTTT
CASGGQGGTGELFF
>TRBJ2-3|TRBV6-5|-|-
TGTGCCAGCAGTTACTCTGGCGGTTACTCAGATACGCAGTATTTT
CASSYSGGYSDTQYF
>TRBJ2-4|TRBV18|TRBD2|-
TGTGCCAGCTCGCCTACGGGAGGGGCTGCCAAAAACATTCAGTACTTC
CASSPTGGAAKNIQYF
>TRBJ1-4|TRBV6-2/TRBV6-3|-|-
TGTGCCAGCAGTTGGACTCGGTCGGAAAAACTGTTTTTT
CASSWTRSEKLFF
>TRBJ1-1|TRBV19|TRBD1|-
TGTGCCAGTAGTATCACAGGGGGCGCGAGGACTGAAGCTTTCTTT
CASSITGGARTEAFF
>TRBJ1-6|TRBV10-3|TRBD1|-
TGTGCCATCAGAGTGACAGGGGGTATTGATTCACCCCTCCACTTT
CAIRVTGGIDSPLHF
>TRBJ1-6|TRBV18|-|-
TGTGCCAGCTCACGCGCCACGGAGATGGGACTCTATAATTCACCCCTCCACTTT
CASSRATEMGLYNSPLHF
>TRBJ2-7|TRBV28|-|-
TGTGCCAGCAGCTACCCGGGACAAAACTACGAGCAGTACTTC
CASSYPGQNYEQYF
>TRBJ2-7|TRBV15|TRBD2|-
TGTGCCACCAGCAGAGCGGGACTAGCGGGGTTGTACGAGCAGTACTTC
CATSRAGLAGLYEQYF
>TRBJ2-1|TRBV18|TRBD2|-
TGTGCCAGCTCACCGACTAGCGGGCTCTCCTACAATGAGCAGTTCTTC
CASSPTSGLSYNEQFF
>TRBJ1-5|TRBV6-5|-|-
TGTGCCAGCAGCACCGGGATTTGGGGTCAGCCCCAGCATTTT
CASSTGIWGQPQHF
>TRBJ2-7|TRBV28|-|-
TGTGCCAGCAGTTTAGGCAAGATCTACGAGCAGTACTTC
CASSLGKIYEQYF
>TRBJ1-2|TRBV5-6|TRBD1|-
TGTGCCAGCAGCTTTCGACAGGGAGCTGGCTACACCTTC
CASSFRQGAGYTF
>TRBJ2-2|TRBV25-1|-|-
TGTGCCAGCAGTGAATTCGTAGCTCCCGGGGAGCTGTTTTTT
CASSEFVAPGELFF
>TRBJ2-5|TRBV12-3/TRBV12-4|TRBD2|-
TGTGCCAGCACTGCGGGGGGGAAAGAGACCCAGTACTTC
CASTAGGKETQYF
>TRBJ1-5|TRBV28|TRBD1|-
TGTGCCAGCAGTTTGGGGACAGGATATAGCAATCAGCCCCAGCATTTT
CASSLGTGYSNQPQHF
>TRBJ1-2|TRBV6-4|TRBD1|-
TGTGCCAGCAGTGACGCCCCACCCTTCGCTCGGACAGGACTACTCGCTAACTATGGCTACACCTTC
CASSDAPPFARTGLLANYGYTF
>TRBJ2-7|TRBV7-2|-|few
TGTGCCAGCAGCTCCGGAGCGTTTGGGCAGTACTTC
CASSSGAFGQYF
>TRBJ1-2|TRBV11-2|-|-
TGTGCCAGCAGCTTAGAGGGATACGGCTACACCTTC
CASSLEGYGYTF
>TRBJ1-5|TRBV28|-|-
TGTGCCAGCACAACCCTAGGTCAGCCCCAGCATTTT
CASTTLGQPQHF
>TRBJ2-7|TRBV24-1|-|once
TGTGCCACCAGTGATTCCAGGTCCTCCTCCTACGAGCAGTACTTC
CATSDSRSSSYEQYF
>TRBJ2-7|TRBV4-3|-|once
TGCGCCAGCAGCCAAGTGAGGGGTTACGAGCAGTACTTC
CASSQVRGYEQYF
>TRBJ1-2|TRBV28|-|few
TGTGCCAGCAGTCTGGTGGTCGGGGGCGTTGAGGGCTACACCTTC
CASSLVVGGVEGYTF
>TRBJ2-3|TRBV19|-|-
TGTGCCAGTAGTCTCAGGGGGGGCGCAGATACGCAGTATTTT
CASSLRGGADTQYF
>TRBJ2-7|TRBV9|-|-
TGTGCCAGCAGCGTAGACTTGGGGAACTACGAGCAGTACTTC
CASSVDLGNYEQYF
>TRBJ1-5|TRBV6-2/TRBV6-3|-|-
TGTGCCAGCAGTTCGGGGGGGGAGGATCAGCCCCAGCATTTT
CASSSGGEDQPQHF
>TRBJ2-3|TRBV28|TRBD2|-
TGTGCCAGCAGTTTGTCGACTAGCGGGCCGAACACAGATACGCAGTATTTT
CASSLSTSGPNTDTQYF
>TRBJ2-4|TRBV2|-|-
TGTGCCAGCAGGCCCTTCCGGGGCGGTGACATTCAGTACTTC
CASRPFRGGDIQYF
>TRBJ1-1|TRBV9|-|-
TGTGCCAGCAGCCCCGAAGCGGGGACTGAAGCTTTCTTT
CASSPEAGTEAFF
>TRBJ2-2|TRBV5-1|TRBD2|-
TGCGCCAGCAGTAGCGGGGATAACACCGGGGAGCTGTTTTTT
CASSSGDNTGELFF
>TRBJ1-1|TRBV9|-|-
TGTGCCAGCAGCGTAAAGAGTGGGGGCGCGTTCATGAACACTGAAGCTTTCTTT
CASSVKSGGAFMNTEAFF
>TRBJ2-1|TRBV6-1|TRBD1|-
TGTGCCAGCAGTGAAGCGGCGTGGGGGACAGGGGTAAATGAGCAGTTCTTC
CASSEAAWGTGVNEQFF
>TRBJ1-2|TRBV15|-|-
TGTGCCACCAGCAGAGATTGGGGTCAGGCTAACTATGGCTACACCTTC
CATSRDWGQANYGYTF
>TRBJ1-1|TRBV5-1|TRBD1|once
TGCGCCAGCAGGGACCCAAGGACAGGGAGTGAAGCTTTCTTT
CASRDPRTGSEAFF
>TRBJ2-1|TRBV28|-|-
TGTGCCAGCAGAAAAGACAGGTGGAATGAGCAGTTCTTC
CASRKDRWNEQFF
>TRBJ2-3|TRBV19|TRBD2|-
TGTGCCAGTAGCCTCGGACTAGGTGATACGCAGTATTTT
CASSLGLGDTQYF
>TRBJ1-6|TRBV6-5|-|-
TGTGCCAGCAGTTACTTGCGGGAAGGTTCACCCCTCCACTTT
CASSYLREGSPLHF
>TRBJ2-1|TRBV7-8|-|-
TGTGCCAGCAGCTTAGCTCTGGGGGGGCTCTACAATGAGCAGTTCTTC
CASSLALGGLYNEQFF
>TRBJ2-5|TRBV2|TRBD2|-
TGTGCCAGCAACCTTGGGGCTAGCGGGGGAGTAGGAGAGACCCAGTACTTC
CASNLGASGGVGETQYF
>TRBJ1-1|TRBV30|TRBD1|-
TGTGCCTCCAACCTACAGGGGGCCCGGAACACTGAAGCTTTCTTT
CASNLQGARNTEAFF
>TRBJ2-7|TRBV6-5|-|-
TGTGCCAGCAGTTACGCGTTAGGGTCGACCTACGAGCAGTACTTC
CASSYALGSTYEQYF
>TRBJ1-5|TRBV7-2|-|-
TGTGCCAGCAGCTTAGACGCGGGGGGACAGCCCCAGCATTTT
CASSLDAGGQPQHF
>TRBJ1-2|TRBV18|-|-
TGTGCCAGCTCTCCGGGACAATTGGACTATGGCTACACCTTC
CASSPGQLDYGYTF
>TRBJ2-1|TRBV4-3|TRBD2|-
TGCGCCAGCAGCCAAGAAACTGGGCTAGCGGGGGGAAAATACAATGAGCAGTTCTTC
CASSQETGLAGGKYNEQFF
>TRBJ2-5|TRBV4-2|TRBD2|-
TGTGCCAGCAGCCAAGGGTTACTAGCGGGGGTCCAAGAGACCCAGTACTTC
CASSQGLLAGVQETQYF